This TCR beta chain was identified during a study of T cell repertoires in cytomegalovirus infection. This clonotype was detected only a few times. CDR3 length equals 13 residues. Trimming cost V 5 bases and J 5 bases; bases outside gene matches: 5. Germline V lookup: CDR1 SEHNR, CDR2 FQNEAQ (reference sequence). TCRdb re-called the reads through MiXCR, storing one row per CDR3 protein. The table shows approximately 180,000 distinct CDR3 sequences, with about 17% occurring only once. The TCR originated in a human donor in good health (CMV status not recorded). Some clones in this sample may be carry-over from other donors' samples. The V and J genes are TRBV7-9 and TRBJ1-1; 7 bases line up with TRBD1. Sequenced input: CD8+ T cells from PBMCs. As DNA, the CDR3 is TGTGCCAGCAGCCCTTCACAGGGGACTGAAGCTTTCTTT. It specifies CASSPSQGTEAFF. The full variable domain, its missing parts supplied by reference TRBV7-9 and TRBJ1-1, is DTGVSQNPRHKITKRGQNVTFRCDPISEHNRLYWYRQTLGQGPEFLTYFQNEAQLEKSRLLSDRFSAERPKGSFSTLEIQRTEQGDSAMYLCASSPSQGTEAFFGQGTRLTVV.